This T cell receptor beta chain is drawn from a study of blood T cell repertoires in COVID-19. Participants' own reports of clinical history determined their cohort assignment. Method: immunoSEQ multiplex PCR; TCRdb's copy keeps in-frame clones and lacks some. Altogether 150,000 or so clones are present, roughly 87% being singletons, with the ten largest covering about 4.1%. Trimming left V 5 bases short and J 2 bases short, with 13 bases between. CDR3 size: 14 residues. Germline assignment: CDR1 SGHAT and CDR2 FQDESV (reference sequence). Sequences were obtained from PBMCs or T cells enriched from blood (not recorded which). This rearrangement joins TRBV11-1 to TRBJ2-7, with D perhaps matching TRBD1 (7 bases). This receptor was identified in a woman aged 40 to 50 who had been exposed to COVID-19. This CDR3 reads CASSTPGGTYEQYF. DNA of the CDR3: TGTGCCAGCAGCACCCCAGGGGGGACCTACGAGCAGTACTTC. Together with reference TRBV11-1 and TRBJ2-7, the CDR3 gives the full variable domain: EAEVAQSPRYKITEKSQAVAFWCDPISGHATLYWYRQILGQGPELLVQFQDESVVDDSQLPKDRFSAERLKGVDSTLKIQPAELGDSAMYLCASSTPGGTYEQYFGPGTRLTVT.